This TCR beta chain emerged from a study of cytomegalovirus exposure and HLA in healthy donors. Points from the study as a whole: Among TCR beta chains, those listed as cytomegalovirus-associated numbered around 160. In an earlier analysis, most TCR beta V segments were productive about 87% or about 30% of the time. As immune exposure information, only CMV serostatus was available.

Germline CDR1 MDHEN, CDR2 SYDVKM. V lost 6 bases to trimming and J lost 2 bases, with 8 bases between them. This CDR3 region has 13 residues. In regard to this clone: Its target is unknown.

It was with 60 Vbeta and 13 Jbeta primers that the PCR ran. TCRdb keeps only in-frame clones here, not all; method: immunoSEQ multiplex PCR. The table has under 170,000 clones, around 79% seen once; the top ten hold roughly 6.7%. The chain has TRBV28 and TRBJ1-5, with no clear D. Material for sequencing was PBMCs. This TCR derives from a man in his fifties or sixties in good health and CMV-seropositive. DNA for the CDR3: TGTGCCAGCAGGGCGGAAGGCAATCAGCCCCAGCATTTT. Translation gives CASRAEGNQPQHF.